This T cell receptor beta chain was found in a study of identical twins. Carrying unique molecular identifiers, the cDNA also gained a universal primer site through template switching. TCRdb reanalysed the 5' RACE reads using MiXCR and keeps one entry per CDR3 protein. Of 650,000 to 750,000 distinct CDR3 sequences in the sample, 21% were seen once. Another study also made use of these data, one on T cells expressing NK-cell markers. That study adds: Among several donors, these clonotypes also ranked first in the CD3+CD56-NKG2C+ fraction.

This clonotype was obtained from a woman aged 18-29 years in good health. Sequenced sample: PBMCs.

This chain's CDR3 is CASSQDWTGVFYEQYF. The CDR3 DNA reads as TGCGCCAGCAGCCAAGATTGGACAGGGGTCTTTTACGAGCAGTACTTC. J is TRBJ2-7 and V is TRBV4-3, with 9 bases lining up with TRBD1. Unmatched junction bases numbered 7, after V lost 0 bases and J lost 4 bases. CDR3 length: 16 residues. The germline gives CDR1 LGHNA, CDR2 YSLEER.